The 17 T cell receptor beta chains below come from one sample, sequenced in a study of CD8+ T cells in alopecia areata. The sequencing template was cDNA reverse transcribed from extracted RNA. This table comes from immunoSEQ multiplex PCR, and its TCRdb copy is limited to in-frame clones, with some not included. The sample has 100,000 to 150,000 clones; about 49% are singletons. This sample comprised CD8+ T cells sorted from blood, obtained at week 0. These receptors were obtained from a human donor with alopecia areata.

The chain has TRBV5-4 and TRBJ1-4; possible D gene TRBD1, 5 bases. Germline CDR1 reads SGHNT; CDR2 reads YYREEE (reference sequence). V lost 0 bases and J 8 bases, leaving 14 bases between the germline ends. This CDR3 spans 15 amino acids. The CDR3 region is CASSLDSLKGEKLFF. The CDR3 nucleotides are TGTGCCAGCAGCTTGGACTCCTTAAAGGGGGAAAAACTGTTTTTT. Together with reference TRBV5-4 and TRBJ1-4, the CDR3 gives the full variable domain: ETGVTQSPTHLIKTRGQQVTLRCSSQSGHNTVSWYQQALGQGPQFIFQYYREEENGRGNFPPRFSGLQFPNYSSELNVNALELDDSALYLCASSLDSLKGEKLFFGSGTQLSVL.

This CDR3 reads CASSQQGATDTQYF. As DNA, the CDR3 is TGTGCCAGCAGCCAACAGGGGGCCACAGATACGCAGTATTTT. The chain couples TRBV5-6 to TRBJ2-3, with 9 bases fitting TRBD1. The V segment lost 4 bases and the J segment 2 bases; nucleotides outside the gene matches: 2. Germline V lookup: CDR1 SGHDT, CDR2 YYEEEE. The CDR3 sequence is 14 residues long.

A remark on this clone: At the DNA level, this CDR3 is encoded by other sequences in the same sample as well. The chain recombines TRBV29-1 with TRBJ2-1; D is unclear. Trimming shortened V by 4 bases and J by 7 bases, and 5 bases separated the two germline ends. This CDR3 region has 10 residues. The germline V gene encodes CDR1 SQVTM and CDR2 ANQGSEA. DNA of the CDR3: TGCAGCGTTGTCGGGAATGAGCAGTTCTTC. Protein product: CSVVGNEQFF.

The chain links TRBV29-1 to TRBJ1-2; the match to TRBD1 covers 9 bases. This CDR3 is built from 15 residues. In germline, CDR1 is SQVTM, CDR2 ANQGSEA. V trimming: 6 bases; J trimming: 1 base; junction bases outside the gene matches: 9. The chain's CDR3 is CSVASGQGFNYGYTF. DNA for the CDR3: TGCAGCGTAGCATCCGGACAGGGGTTTAACTATGGCTACACCTTC.

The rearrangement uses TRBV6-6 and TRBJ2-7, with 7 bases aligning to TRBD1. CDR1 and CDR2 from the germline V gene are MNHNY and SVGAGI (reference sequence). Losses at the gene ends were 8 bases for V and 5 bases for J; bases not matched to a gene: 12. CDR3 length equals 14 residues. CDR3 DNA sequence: TGTGCCAGCGTTAAGGATTCAGGGGGAAACGAGCAGTACTTC. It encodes CASVKDSGGNEQYF.

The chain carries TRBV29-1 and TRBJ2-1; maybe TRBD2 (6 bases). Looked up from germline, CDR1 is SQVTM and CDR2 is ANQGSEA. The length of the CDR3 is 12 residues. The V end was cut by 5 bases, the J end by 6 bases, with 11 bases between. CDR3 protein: CSVRYGGNEQFF. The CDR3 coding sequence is TGCAGCGTTCGGTACGGGGGCAATGAGCAGTTCTTC.

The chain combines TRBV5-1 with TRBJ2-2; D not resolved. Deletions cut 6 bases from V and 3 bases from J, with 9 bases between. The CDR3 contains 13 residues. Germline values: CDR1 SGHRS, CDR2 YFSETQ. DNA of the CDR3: TGCGCCAGCATGGGCGTAGACACCGGGGAGCTGTTTTTT. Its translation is CASMGVDTGELFF.

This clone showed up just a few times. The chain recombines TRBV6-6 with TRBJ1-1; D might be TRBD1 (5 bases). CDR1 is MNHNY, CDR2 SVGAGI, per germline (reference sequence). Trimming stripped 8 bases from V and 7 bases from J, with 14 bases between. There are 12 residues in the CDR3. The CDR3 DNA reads TGTGCCAGCGTGGGGGGGGAGAATGAAGCTTTCTTT. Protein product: CASVGGENEAFF.

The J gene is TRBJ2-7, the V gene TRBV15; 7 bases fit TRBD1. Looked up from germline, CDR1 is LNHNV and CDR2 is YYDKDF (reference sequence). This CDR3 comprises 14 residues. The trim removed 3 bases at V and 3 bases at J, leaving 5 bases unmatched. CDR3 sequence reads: CATSRTGPSYEQYF. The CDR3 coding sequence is TGTGCCACCAGCAGGACAGGGCCGAGCTACGAGCAGTACTTC.

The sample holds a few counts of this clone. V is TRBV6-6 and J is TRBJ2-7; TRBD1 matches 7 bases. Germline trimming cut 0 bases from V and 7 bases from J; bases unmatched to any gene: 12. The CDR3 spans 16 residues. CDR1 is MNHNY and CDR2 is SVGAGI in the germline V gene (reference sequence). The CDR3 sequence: CASSYSGDSRNWEQYF. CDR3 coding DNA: TGTGCCAGCAGTTACTCGGGGGACAGTCGAAACTGGGAGCAGTACTTC.

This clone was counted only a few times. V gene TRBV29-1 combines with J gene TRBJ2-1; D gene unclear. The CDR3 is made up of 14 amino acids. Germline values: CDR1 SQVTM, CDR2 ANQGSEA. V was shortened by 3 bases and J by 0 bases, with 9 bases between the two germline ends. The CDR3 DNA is TGCAGCGTTGATTCGGTAAGCTCCTACAATGAGCAGTTCTTC. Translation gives CSVDSVSSYNEQFF.

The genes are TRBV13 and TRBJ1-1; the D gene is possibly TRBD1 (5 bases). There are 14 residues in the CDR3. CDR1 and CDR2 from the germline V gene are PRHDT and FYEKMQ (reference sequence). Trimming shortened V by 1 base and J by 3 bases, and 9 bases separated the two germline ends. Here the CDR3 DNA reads TGTGCCAGCAGCTTAGTTGGGGGTGACACTGAAGCTTTCTTT. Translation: CASSLVGGDTEAFF.

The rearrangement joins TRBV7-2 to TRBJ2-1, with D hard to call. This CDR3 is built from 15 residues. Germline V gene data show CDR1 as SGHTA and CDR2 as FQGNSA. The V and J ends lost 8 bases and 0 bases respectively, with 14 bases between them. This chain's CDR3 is CASPPDKSSYNEQFF. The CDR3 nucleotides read TGTGCCAGCCCCCCTGACAAGAGCTCCTACAATGAGCAGTTCTTC.

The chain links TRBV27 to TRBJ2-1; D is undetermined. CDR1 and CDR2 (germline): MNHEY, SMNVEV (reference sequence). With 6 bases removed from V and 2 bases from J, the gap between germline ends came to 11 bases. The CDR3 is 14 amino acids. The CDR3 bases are TGTGCCAGCAGGATGGGCGGAACCTACAATGAGCAGTTCTTC. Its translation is CASRMGGTYNEQFF.

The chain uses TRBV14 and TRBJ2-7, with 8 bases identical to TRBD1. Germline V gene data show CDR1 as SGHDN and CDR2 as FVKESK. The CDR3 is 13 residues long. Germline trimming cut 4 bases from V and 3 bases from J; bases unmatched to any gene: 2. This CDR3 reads CASSPGQVYEQYF. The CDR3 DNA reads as TGTGCCAGCAGCCCGGGACAGGTCTACGAGCAGTACTTC.

In DNA, the CDR3 is TGCGCCAGCAGCCCCGGTTCCAGGGGCTACGAGCAGTACTTC. Translating it yields CASSPGSRGYEQYF. The gene calls are TRBV5-1 and TRBJ2-7, with D tentatively TRBD1 (6 bases). There are 14 residues in the CDR3. Germline loops: CDR1 SGHRS, CDR2 YFSETQ. With 4 bases removed from V and 3 bases from J, the gap between germline ends came to 14 bases.

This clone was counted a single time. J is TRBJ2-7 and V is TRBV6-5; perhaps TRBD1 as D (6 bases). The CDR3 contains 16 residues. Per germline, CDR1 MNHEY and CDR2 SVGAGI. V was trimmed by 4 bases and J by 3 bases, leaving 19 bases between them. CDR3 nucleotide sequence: TGTGCCAGCAGTTTCACGACAGGTCGAATTAGCTACGAGCAGTACTTC. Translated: CASSFTTGRISYEQYF.